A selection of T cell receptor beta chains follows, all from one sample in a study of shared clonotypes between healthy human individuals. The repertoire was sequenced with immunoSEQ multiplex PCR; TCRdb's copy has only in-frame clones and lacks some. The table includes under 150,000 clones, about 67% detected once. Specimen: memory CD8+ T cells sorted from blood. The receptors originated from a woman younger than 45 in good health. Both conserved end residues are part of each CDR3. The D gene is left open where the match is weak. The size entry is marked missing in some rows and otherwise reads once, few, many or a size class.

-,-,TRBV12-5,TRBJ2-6,TGTGCTAGTGGTCGTAATACTGCAGGACAAAGTCGGGCCAACGTCCTGACTTTC,CASGRNTAGQSRANVLTF
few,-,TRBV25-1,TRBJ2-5,TGTGCCAGCAGTGATCACCGGGCGGAAAACTTC,CASSDHRAENF
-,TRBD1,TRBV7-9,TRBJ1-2,TGTGCCAGCAGCTTAGGTCCTACAGGGGGCTCGTATGGCTACACCTTC,CASSLGPTGGSYGYTF
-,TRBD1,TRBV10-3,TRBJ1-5,TGTGCCATCAGTGAGTCGGGGGAGGGGGCGCAGCCCCAGCATTTT,CAISESGEGAQPQHF
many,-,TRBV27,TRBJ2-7,TGTGCCAGCAGTTTAGACGGCCGAGGGGACGAGCAGTACTTC,CASSLDGRGDEQYF
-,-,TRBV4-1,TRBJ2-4,TGCGCCAGCAGACTCCAGGGAGGAACCAAAAACATTCAGTACTTC,CASRLQGGTKNIQYF
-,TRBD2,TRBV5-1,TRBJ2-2,TGCGCCAGCAGCGGGACTAGCGGATGGAACACCGGGGAGCTGTTTTTT,CASSGTSGWNTGELFF
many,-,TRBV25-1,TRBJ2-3,TGTGCCAGCAGTGAAGGGGGCACAGATACGCAGTATTTT,CASSEGGTDTQYF
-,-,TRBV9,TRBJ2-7,TGTGCCAGCAGCCCAGCCGCAGCCTCCTACGAGCAGTACTTC,CASSPAAASYEQYF
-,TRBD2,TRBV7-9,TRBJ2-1,TGTGCCAGCAGCTTCGTTGCGGGAGCTGGTGAGCAGTTCTTC,CASSFVAGAGEQFF
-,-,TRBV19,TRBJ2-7,TGTGCCAGTAGCATGCTCTCCGGGGCGAGGAGCTACGAGCAGTACTTC,CASSMLSGARSYEQYF
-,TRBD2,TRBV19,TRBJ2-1,TGTGCCAGTAGTATCTACGGCGGGAGGGCCTCTGAGCAGTTCTTC,CASSIYGGRASEQFF
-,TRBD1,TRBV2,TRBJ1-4,TGTGCCAGCAGTCTAAACAGGGGAACTAATGAAAAACTGTTTTTT,CASSLNRGTNEKLFF
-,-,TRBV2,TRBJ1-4,TGTGCCAGCCTTTCCGTACCGGGAACTAATGAAAAACTGTTTTTT,CASLSVPGTNEKLFF
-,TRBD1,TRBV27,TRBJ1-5,TGTGCCAGCAGGACAGGGGGCGCGAGCAATCAGCCCCAGCATTTT,CASRTGGASNQPQHF